One and the same sample provided the 20 T cell receptor beta chains below, sequenced in a study of OX40 agonist ivuxolimab in advanced cancers. Library prep was done by the immunoSEQ multiplex PCR assay. The source is immuneACCESS, and TCRdb retained only in-frame sequences with V and J called. Part of the clones is not carried over; for the studies checked, unresolved V genes explain less than half of this, and the remainder is unexplained. For this sample the table gives fewer than 25,000 clones, of which 70% to 90% were detected only once. The ten largest clones represent about a quarter of the sample. Sample: CD4+ or CD8+ T cells sorted from blood, taken in a trial of the OX40 agonist ivuxolimab. These receptors all come from an adult with an advanced solid tumor such as melanoma, head and neck, liver or kidney cancer.

The V gene is TRBV7-3, the J gene TRBJ2-5; unclear D gene. The germline V and J ends were trimmed by 0 bases and 2 bases, with 10 bases remaining between them. This CDR3 is 15 amino acids long. Germline CDR1 and CDR2: SGHTA and FQGTGA. Here the CDR3 DNA reads TGTGCCAGCAGCTTAACAGGGTCCCTACAAGAGACCCAGTACTTC. This codes for CASSLTGSLQETQYF.

As for this clone: Other DNA sequences in the same sample also yield this CDR3. V usage is TRBV27 and J usage is TRBJ1-5; possibly TRBD1 for D (5 bases). V lost 2 bases and J 5 bases, leaving 7 bases between the germline ends. CDR3 size: 13 residues. Germline CDR1 MNHEY, CDR2 SMNVEV (reference sequence). In nucleotides, the CDR3 is TGTGCCAGCAGTTTAGGCAGGGATCAGCCCCAGCATTTT. It yields the protein CASSLGRDQPQHF.

The chain employs TRBV5-6 and TRBJ2-1, with D unclear. Looked up from germline, CDR1 is SGHDT and CDR2 is YYEEEE. V was trimmed by 2 bases and J by 3 bases, leaving 9 bases between them. The CDR3 is made up of 14 amino acids. CDR3 DNA sequence: TGTGCCAGCAGCTTTGGGGTCGACTACAATGAGCAGTTCTTC. It codes for CASSFGVDYNEQFF.

The chain carries TRBV27 and TRBJ2-1; 14 bases are shared with TRBD2. This CDR3 has 18 residues. Unmatched junction bases numbered 6, after V lost 5 bases and J lost 0 bases. Germline assignment: CDR1 MNHEY and CDR2 SMNVEV (reference sequence). CDR3 in amino acids: CASSHGLAGGSSYNEQFF. The CDR3, as DNA: TGTGCCAGCAGTCATGGACTAGCGGGAGGTAGCTCCTACAATGAGCAGTTCTTC.

The chain couples TRBV14 to TRBJ2-5, with TRBD2 matching over 15 bases. In germline, CDR1 is SGHDN, CDR2 FVKESK. This CDR3 comprises 17 residues. V trimming: 2 bases; J trimming: 4 bases; junction bases outside the gene matches: 5. Here the CDR3 DNA reads TGTGCCAGCAGCCAACCTGGACTAGCGGGGGGGCGAGAGACCCAGTACTTC. Protein: CASSQPGLAGGRETQYF.

The chain couples TRBV4-1 to TRBJ1-5, with D tentatively TRBD1 (5 bases). Germline CDR1 reads MGHRA; CDR2 reads YSYEKL. V dropped 4 bases and J dropped 7 bases, with 11 bases sitting between them. There are 13 residues in the CDR3. This CDR3 reads CASSPTGGQPQHF. As DNA, the CDR3 is TGCGCCAGCAGCCCTACAGGAGGACAGCCCCAGCATTTT.

This chain connects TRBV6-1 to TRBJ1-2, with 9 bases that match TRBD1. Trimming removed 2 bases from V and 1 base from J; junction bases left unmatched: 2. CDR3 size: 15 residues. The germline CDR1 and CDR2 sequences are MNHNS and SASEGT. In DNA, the CDR3 is TGTGCCAGCAGTGAACCGACAGGGGGTAACTATGGCTACACCTTC. It codes for CASSEPTGGNYGYTF.

This clone is medium-sized (0.01 to 0.1%) within its sample. The V call is TRBV19, the J call TRBJ1-1; D is possibly TRBD1 (6 bases). The V and J ends lost 7 bases and 1 base respectively, with 19 bases between them. Germline V gene sequence: CDR1 LNHDA, CDR2 SQIVND (reference sequence). This CDR3 is 16 amino acids long. The CDR3 spells CASITLGGTPNTEAFF. In DNA, the CDR3 is TGTGCCAGTATTACCCTAGGGGGGACACCGAACACTGAAGCTTTCTTT.

The CDR3 coding sequence is TGTGCCAGCAGCTTACTGGCGGGGGCCACAGGAGACCAAGAGACCCAGTACTTC. Its translation: CASSLLAGATGDQETQYF. The J gene is TRBJ2-5, the V gene TRBV11-1; tentative D call: TRBD2 (7 bases). This CDR3 region has 18 residues. V shed 2 bases and J shed 0 bases, with 19 bases lying between them. Looked up from germline, CDR1 is SGHAT and CDR2 is FQDESV (reference sequence).

Within the sample, this clone is large (0.1 to 1%). The chain has TRBV5-4 and TRBJ1-2; 10 positions agree with TRBD1. J gave up 5 bases and V 4 bases, and 14 bases lay outside the gene matches. Germline V CDR1 and CDR2: SGHNT, YYREEE (reference sequence). The CDR3 length is 17 residues. The DNA for the CDR3 is TGTGCCAGCAGCCTAGATAGGGGGACAGGGGAAGGTTATGGCTACACCTTC. Translated: CASSLDRGTGEGYGYTF.

The V call is TRBV27, the J call TRBJ1-4; D is perhaps TRBD1 (5 bases). With 5 bases removed from V and 0 bases from J, the gap between germline ends came to 16 bases. From germline, CDR1 is MNHEY and CDR2 SMNVEV (reference sequence). This CDR3 region has 17 residues. CDR3 residues: CASSAGGGTSTNEKLFF. DNA for the CDR3: TGTGCCAGCAGTGCCGGGGGTGGGACGTCAACTAATGAAAAACTGTTTTTT.

V gene TRBV5-1 combines with J gene TRBJ2-7; D is tentatively TRBD1 or TRBD2 (6 bases each). Deletions cut 4 bases from V and 4 bases from J, with 15 bases between. The CDR3 spans 14 residues. Germline loops: CDR1 SGHRS, CDR2 YFSETQ. CDR3 in DNA: TGCGCCAGCAGCCCGGGGGCGGACGTATACGAGCAGTACTTC. It yields the protein CASSPGADVYEQYF.

The CDR3 is CASSLEGVYEQYF. As DNA, the CDR3 is TGTGCCAGCAGCTTGGAAGGCGTCTACGAGCAGTACTTC. J is TRBJ2-7 and V is TRBV5-5; D ambiguous. The V end was cut by 0 bases, the J end by 3 bases, with 7 bases between. The CDR3 loop spans 13 amino acids. Germline lookup yields CDR1 SGHKS and CDR2 YYEKEE (reference sequence).

This clone has just a few counts. The chain uses TRBV2 and TRBJ2-1, with TRBD2 matching over 10 bases. After removal of 5 bases from V and 7 bases from J, the junction contained 2 bases not matched to a gene. The germline gives CDR1 SNHLY, CDR2 FYNNEI. The CDR3 runs 13 residues. CDR3 sequence (DNA): TGTGCCAGCAGTCTAGCGGGAGCAAATGAGCAGTTCTTC. Protein: CASSLAGANEQFF. The whole variable domain, filled in from reference TRBV2 and TRBJ2-1, reads EPEVTQTPSHQVTQMGQEVILRCVPISNHLYFYWYRQILGQKVEFLVSFYNNEISEKSEIFDDQFSVERPDGSNFTLKIRSTKLEDSAMYFCASSLAGANEQFFGPGTRLTVL.

The V gene is TRBV4-1, the J gene TRBJ2-7, with D perhaps matching TRBD2 (5 bases). Germline V gene sequence: CDR1 MGHRA, CDR2 YSYEKL. The CDR3 has 13 residues. V dropped 3 bases and J dropped 4 bases, with 10 bases sitting between them. CDR3 sequence reads: CASSHPGIYEQYF. In nucleotides, the CDR3 is TGCGCCAGCAGCCACCCCGGGATATACGAGCAGTACTTC.

The chain joins TRBV29-1 to TRBJ2-2; perhaps TRBD2 as D (6 bases). CDR1 and CDR2 (germline): SQVTM, ANQGSEA. The V end was cut by 6 bases, the J end by 3 bases, with 14 bases between. This CDR3 has 14 amino acids. For the CDR3, the DNA is TGCAGCGTCAACAGTGGGACTTACACCGGGGAGCTGTTTTTT. As protein: CSVNSGTYTGELFF.

V is TRBV6-1 and J is TRBJ2-7; D remains unclear. V shed 1 base and J shed 0 bases, with 7 bases lying between them. Germline values: CDR1 MNHNS, CDR2 SASEGT. This CDR3 region has 14 residues. For the CDR3, the DNA is TGTGCCAGCAGTGAAGAGGTCTCCTCCTACGAGCAGTACTTC. Its protein is CASSEEVSSYEQYF.

The chain carries TRBV20-1 and TRBJ2-7; D is unclear. The V end lost 6 bases, the J end lost 5 bases, and 11 bases lay between the germline ends. CDR1 and CDR2 from the germline V gene are DFQATT and SNEGSKA (reference sequence). The CDR3 is 11 residues long. The CDR3 DNA reads TGCAGTGCCCTCGCCGCGAACGAGCAGTACTTC. Amino acid sequence: CSALAANEQYF.

The V gene is TRBV7-2, the J gene TRBJ2-7; TRBD1 agrees at 8 bases. This CDR3 is built from 13 residues. Trimming took 5 bases from V and 3 from J; bases not matched to a gene: 3. Looked up from germline, CDR1 is SGHTA and CDR2 is FQGNSA. CDR3: CASSEGTGYEQYF. Written as DNA, the CDR3 is TGTGCCAGCAGCGAAGGGACAGGCTACGAGCAGTACTTC.

This chain connects TRBV28 to TRBJ2-3, with 9 bases matching TRBD1. The germline gives CDR1 MDHEN, CDR2 SYDVKM. The CDR3 loop spans 15 amino acids. V lost 2 bases, J lost 3 bases, and 3 bases stayed unmatched. DNA for the CDR3: TGTGCCAGCAGTTTACCTGGACAGGGGACAGATACGCAGTATTTT. Amino acids: CASSLPGQGTDTQYF.